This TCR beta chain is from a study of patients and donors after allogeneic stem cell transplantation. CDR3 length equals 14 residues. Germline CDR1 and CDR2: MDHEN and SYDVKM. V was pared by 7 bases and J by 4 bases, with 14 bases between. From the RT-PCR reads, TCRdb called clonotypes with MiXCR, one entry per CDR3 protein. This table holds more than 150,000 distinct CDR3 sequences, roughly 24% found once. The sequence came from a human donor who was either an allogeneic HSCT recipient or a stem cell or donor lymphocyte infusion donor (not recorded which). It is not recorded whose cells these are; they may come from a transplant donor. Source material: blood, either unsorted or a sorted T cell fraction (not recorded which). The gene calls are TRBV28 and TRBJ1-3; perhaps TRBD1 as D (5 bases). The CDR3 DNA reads TGTGCCAGCACCTCTCAGGGTACAGGAAACACCATATATTTT. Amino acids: CASTSQGTGNTIYF.